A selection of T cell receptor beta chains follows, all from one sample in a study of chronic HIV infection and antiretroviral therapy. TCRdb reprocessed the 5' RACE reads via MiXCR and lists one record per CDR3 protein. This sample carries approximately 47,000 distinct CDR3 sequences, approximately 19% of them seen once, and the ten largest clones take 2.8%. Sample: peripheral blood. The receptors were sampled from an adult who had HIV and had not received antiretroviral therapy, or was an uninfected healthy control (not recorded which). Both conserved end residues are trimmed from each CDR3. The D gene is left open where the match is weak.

CDR3aa: ASSGGQGSNQPQH
v_gene: TRBV9
d_gene: TRBD1
j_gene: TRBJ1-5

CDR3aa: SVASGIHGGELF
v_gene: TRBV29-1
d_gene: TRBD2
j_gene: TRBJ2-2

CDR3aa: ASSSRWVEQF
v_gene: TRBV28
d_gene: .
j_gene: TRBJ2-1

CDR3aa: ASSFRGQGVRLSTVQETQY
v_gene: TRBV7-9
d_gene: TRBD1
j_gene: TRBJ2-5

CDR3aa: ARPRVEQF
v_gene: TRBV25-1
d_gene: .
j_gene: TRBJ2-1

CDR3aa: ASSFLEASSYNEQF
v_gene: TRBV28
d_gene: .
j_gene: TRBJ2-1

CDR3aa: ASSLGTGGSSPLH
v_gene: TRBV28
d_gene: TRBD1
j_gene: TRBJ1-6

CDR3aa: ATSRERQFNSPLH
v_gene: TRBV15
d_gene: .
j_gene: TRBJ1-6

CDR3aa: ASSRVSYEQY
v_gene: TRBV5-6
d_gene: .
j_gene: TRBJ2-7

CDR3aa: ASSGGESAKNIQY
v_gene: TRBV9
d_gene: .
j_gene: TRBJ2-4

CDR3aa: ASTLRSQRNLPSTDTQY
v_gene: TRBV6-1
d_gene: .
j_gene: TRBJ2-3

CDR3aa: ASSPIPPGLAGVEGETQY
v_gene: TRBV7-8
d_gene: TRBD2
j_gene: TRBJ2-5

CDR3aa: SVAGRMADTQY
v_gene: TRBV29-1
d_gene: .
j_gene: TRBJ2-3

CDR3aa: ASSRGPGTGLEGQPQH
v_gene: TRBV3-1
d_gene: TRBD1
j_gene: TRBJ1-5

CDR3aa: AVQGTGNQPQH
v_gene: TRBV28
d_gene: .
j_gene: TRBJ1-5

CDR3aa: ATSRVPGEGNTQY
v_gene: TRBV15
d_gene: .
j_gene: TRBJ2-3

CDR3aa: ASSGQGADTQY
v_gene: TRBV7-2
d_gene: TRBD1
j_gene: TRBJ2-3

CDR3aa: ASSSSEQF
v_gene: TRBV28
d_gene: .
j_gene: TRBJ2-1

CDR3aa: ASSEGLFSYEQY
v_gene: TRBV5-6
d_gene: .
j_gene: TRBJ2-7

CDR3aa: ASSLATTTNEKLF
v_gene: TRBV7-8
d_gene: .
j_gene: TRBJ1-4

CDR3aa: ASSIPSATDTQY
v_gene: TRBV19
d_gene: .
j_gene: TRBJ2-3

CDR3aa: ATQDRSYEQY
v_gene: TRBV24-1
d_gene: TRBD1
j_gene: TRBJ2-7

CDR3aa: ASSLDYGYT
v_gene: TRBV28
d_gene: .
j_gene: TRBJ1-2

CDR3aa: ASSLAPAYEQY
v_gene: TRBV5-1
d_gene: .
j_gene: TRBJ2-7

CDR3aa: ASSSSDGGRGNEQF
v_gene: TRBV6-6
d_gene: .
j_gene: TRBJ2-1